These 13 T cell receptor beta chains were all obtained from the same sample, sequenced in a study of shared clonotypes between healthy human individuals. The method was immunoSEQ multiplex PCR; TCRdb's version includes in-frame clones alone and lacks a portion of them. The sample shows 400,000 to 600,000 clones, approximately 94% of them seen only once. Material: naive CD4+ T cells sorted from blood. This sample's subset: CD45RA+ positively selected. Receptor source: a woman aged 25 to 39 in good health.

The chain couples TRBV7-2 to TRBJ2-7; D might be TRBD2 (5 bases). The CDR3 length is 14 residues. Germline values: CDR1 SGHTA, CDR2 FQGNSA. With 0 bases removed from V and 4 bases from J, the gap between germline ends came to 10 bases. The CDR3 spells CASSLAGVGYEQYF. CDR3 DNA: TGTGCCAGCAGCTTAGCGGGAGTGGGGTACGAGCAGTACTTC.

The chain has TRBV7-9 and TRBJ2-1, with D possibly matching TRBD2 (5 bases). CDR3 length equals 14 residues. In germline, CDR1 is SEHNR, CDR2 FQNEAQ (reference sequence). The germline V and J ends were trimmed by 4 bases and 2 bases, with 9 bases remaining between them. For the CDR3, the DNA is TGTGCCAGCAGCTCCCCGGGAACCTACAATGAGCAGTTCTTC. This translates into CASSSPGTYNEQFF.

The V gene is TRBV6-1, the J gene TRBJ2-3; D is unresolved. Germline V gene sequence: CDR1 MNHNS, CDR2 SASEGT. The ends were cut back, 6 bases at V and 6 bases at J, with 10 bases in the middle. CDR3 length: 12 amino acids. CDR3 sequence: CASSSSWDTQYF. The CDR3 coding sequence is TGTGCCAGCAGCTCCTCCTGGGATACGCAGTATTTT.

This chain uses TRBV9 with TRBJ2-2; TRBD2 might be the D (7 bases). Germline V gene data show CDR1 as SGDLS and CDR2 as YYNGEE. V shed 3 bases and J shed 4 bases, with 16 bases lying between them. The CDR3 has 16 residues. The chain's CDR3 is CASSERGGLLTGELFF. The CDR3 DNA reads TGTGCCAGCAGCGAGAGGGGGGGACTACTCACCGGGGAGCTGTTTTTT.

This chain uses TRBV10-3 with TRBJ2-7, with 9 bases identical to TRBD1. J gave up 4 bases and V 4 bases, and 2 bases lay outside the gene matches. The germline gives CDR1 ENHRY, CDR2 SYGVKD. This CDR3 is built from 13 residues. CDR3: CAISGQGEYEQYF. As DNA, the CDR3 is TGTGCCATCAGTGGACAGGGGGAATACGAGCAGTACTTC.

The CDR3 nucleotides are TGCAGCGTTGATTCGGGGAGTGGCTACACCTTC. Protein sequence: CSVDSGSGYTF. This sequence joins TRBV29-1 and TRBJ1-2, with D uncertain. The germline CDR1 and CDR2 sequences are SQVTM and ANQGSEA. This CDR3 comprises 11 residues. V gave up 3 bases and J gave up 7 bases, with 9 bases separating them.

The chain's CDR3 is CASSRTPPYGYTF. In DNA, the CDR3 is TGTGCCAGCAGCCGGACACCGCCCTATGGCTACACCTTC. V usage is TRBV5-4 and J usage is TRBJ1-2, with D possibly matching TRBD1 (5 bases). The CDR3 covers 13 residues. Germline V gene data show CDR1 as SGHNT and CDR2 as YYREEE (reference sequence). Trimming cost V 4 bases and J 4 bases, with 11 bases left between them.

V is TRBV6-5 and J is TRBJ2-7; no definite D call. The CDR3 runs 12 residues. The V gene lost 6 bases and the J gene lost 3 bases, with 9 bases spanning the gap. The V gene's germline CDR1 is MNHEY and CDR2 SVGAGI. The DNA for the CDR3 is TGTGCCAGCAGAGACTCGCGCTACGAGCAGTACTTC. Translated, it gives CASRDSRYEQYF.

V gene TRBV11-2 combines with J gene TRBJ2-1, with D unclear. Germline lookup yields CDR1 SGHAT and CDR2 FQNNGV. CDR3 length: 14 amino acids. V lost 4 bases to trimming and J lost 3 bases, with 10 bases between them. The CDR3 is CASSSLHGYNEQFF. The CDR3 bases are TGTGCCAGCAGCTCCCTCCACGGCTACAATGAGCAGTTCTTC.

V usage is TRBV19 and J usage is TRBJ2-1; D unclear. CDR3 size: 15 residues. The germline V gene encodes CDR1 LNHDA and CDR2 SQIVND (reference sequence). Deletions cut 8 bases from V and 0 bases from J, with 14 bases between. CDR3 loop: CASAVFQSSYNEQFF. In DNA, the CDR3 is TGTGCCAGTGCAGTATTTCAGAGCTCCTACAATGAGCAGTTCTTC.

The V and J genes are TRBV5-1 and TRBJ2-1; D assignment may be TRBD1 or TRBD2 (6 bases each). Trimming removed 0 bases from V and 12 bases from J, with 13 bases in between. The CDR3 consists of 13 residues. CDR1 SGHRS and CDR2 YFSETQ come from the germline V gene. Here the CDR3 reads CASSLATGARQFF. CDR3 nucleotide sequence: TGCGCCAGCAGCTTGGCCACGGGGGCAAGGCAGTTCTTC.

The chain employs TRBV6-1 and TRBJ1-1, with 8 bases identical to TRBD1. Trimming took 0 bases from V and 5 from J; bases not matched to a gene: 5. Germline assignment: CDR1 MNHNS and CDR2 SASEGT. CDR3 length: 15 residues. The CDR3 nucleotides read TGTGCCAGCAGTGAAGCCAGGGGGCGTTATACTGAAGCTTTCTTT. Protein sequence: CASSEARGRYTEAFF.

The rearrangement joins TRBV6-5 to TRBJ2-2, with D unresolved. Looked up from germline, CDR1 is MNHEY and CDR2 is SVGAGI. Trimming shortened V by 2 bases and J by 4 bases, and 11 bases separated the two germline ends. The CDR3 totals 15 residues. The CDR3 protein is CASSYVTKFTGELFF. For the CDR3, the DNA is TGTGCCAGCAGTTACGTGACAAAATTCACCGGGGAGCTGTTTTTT.